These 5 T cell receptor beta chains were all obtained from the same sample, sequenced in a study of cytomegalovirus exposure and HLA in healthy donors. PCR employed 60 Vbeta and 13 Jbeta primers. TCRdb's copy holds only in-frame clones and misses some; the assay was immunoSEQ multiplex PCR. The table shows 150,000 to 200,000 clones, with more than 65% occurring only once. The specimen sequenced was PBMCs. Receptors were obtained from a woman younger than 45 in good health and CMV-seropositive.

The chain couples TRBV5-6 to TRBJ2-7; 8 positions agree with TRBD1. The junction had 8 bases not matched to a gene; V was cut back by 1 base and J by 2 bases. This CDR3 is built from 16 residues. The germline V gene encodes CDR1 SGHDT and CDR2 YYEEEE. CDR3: CASSLLQGALAYEQYF. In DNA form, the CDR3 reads TGTGCCAGCAGCTTGCTGCAGGGGGCCCTCGCCTACGAGCAGTACTTC.

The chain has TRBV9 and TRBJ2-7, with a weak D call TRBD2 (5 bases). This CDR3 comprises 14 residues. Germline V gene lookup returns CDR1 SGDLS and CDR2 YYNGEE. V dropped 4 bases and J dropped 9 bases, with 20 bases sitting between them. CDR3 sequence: CASSISADPGGQYF. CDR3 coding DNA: TGTGCCAGCAGCATATCAGCGGACCCCGGCGGGCAGTACTTC.

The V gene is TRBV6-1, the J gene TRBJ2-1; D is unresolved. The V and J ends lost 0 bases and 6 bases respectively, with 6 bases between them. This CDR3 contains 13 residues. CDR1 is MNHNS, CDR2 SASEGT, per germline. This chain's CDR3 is CASSEASINEQFF. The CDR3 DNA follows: TGTGCCAGCAGTGAAGCTAGTATCAATGAGCAGTTCTTC.

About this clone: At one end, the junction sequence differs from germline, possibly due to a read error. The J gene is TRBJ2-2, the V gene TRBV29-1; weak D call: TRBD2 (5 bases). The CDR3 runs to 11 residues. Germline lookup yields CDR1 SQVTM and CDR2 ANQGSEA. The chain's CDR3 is CSTLRTGELLF. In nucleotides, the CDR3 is TGCAGCACCCTCAGGACCGGGGAGCTGCTTTTT.

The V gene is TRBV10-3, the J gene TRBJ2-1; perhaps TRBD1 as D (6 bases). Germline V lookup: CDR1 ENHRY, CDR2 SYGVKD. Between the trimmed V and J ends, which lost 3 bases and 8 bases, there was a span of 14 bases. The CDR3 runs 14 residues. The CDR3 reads CAISEQGIVDEQFF. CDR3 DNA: TGTGCCATCAGTGAACAGGGAATTGTGGATGAGCAGTTCTTC.